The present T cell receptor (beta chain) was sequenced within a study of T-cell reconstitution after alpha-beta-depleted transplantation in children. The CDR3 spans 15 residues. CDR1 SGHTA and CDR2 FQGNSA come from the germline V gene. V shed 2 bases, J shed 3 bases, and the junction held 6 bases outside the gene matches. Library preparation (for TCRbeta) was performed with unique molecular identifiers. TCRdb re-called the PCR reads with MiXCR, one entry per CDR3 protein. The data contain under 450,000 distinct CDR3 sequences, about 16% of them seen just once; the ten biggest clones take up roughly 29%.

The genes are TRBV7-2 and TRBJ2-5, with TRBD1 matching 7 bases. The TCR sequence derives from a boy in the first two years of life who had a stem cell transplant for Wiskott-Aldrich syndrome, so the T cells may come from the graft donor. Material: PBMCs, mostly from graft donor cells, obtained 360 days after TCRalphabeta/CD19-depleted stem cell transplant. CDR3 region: CASSLRRTGKETQYF. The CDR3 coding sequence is TGTGCCAGCAGCTTACGTAGGACAGGAAAAGAGACCCAGTACTTC. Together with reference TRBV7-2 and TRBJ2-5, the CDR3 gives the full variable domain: GAGVSQSPSNKVTEKGKDVELRCDPISGHTALYWYRQSLGQGLEFLIYFQGNSAPDKSGLPSDRFSAERTGGSVSTLTIQRTQQEDSAVYLCASSLRRTGKETQYFGPGTRLLVL.